This T cell receptor (beta chain) originates from a study of beta chain features in type 1 diabetes. Broader study findings: In the patient group, naive, central memory and Treg TCRB repertoires seemed more alike than in the healthy donor group. Reads derived from cDNA could over-represent cells showing high TCR expression.

Trimming cost V 4 bases and J 4 bases; bases outside gene matches: 3. From germline, CDR1 is SGDLS and CDR2 YYNGEE. This CDR3 is built from 15 residues. Details on this clone: Its antigen is not known.

The sequenced template was cDNA made from the entire isolated RNA. Sequencing of naive, central memory and regulatory T cell samples gave an average of roughly 4 million reads. Generated by immunoSEQ multiplex PCR, the TCRdb table keeps only in-frame clones and is missing some. The table has hundreds of thousands of clones, roughly 15% seen once. Purity above 95% was achieved in all sorted populations. This TCR derives from a man aged 18 to 30 in good health. The chain is built from TRBV9 and TRBJ2-1; 12 positions match TRBD2. What was sequenced was naive CD4+ T cells from blood. CDR3 in DNA: TGTGCCAGCAGCCGAGGGACTAGCGGGTACAATGAGCAGTTCTTC. Amino acid sequence: CASSRGTSGYNEQFF.